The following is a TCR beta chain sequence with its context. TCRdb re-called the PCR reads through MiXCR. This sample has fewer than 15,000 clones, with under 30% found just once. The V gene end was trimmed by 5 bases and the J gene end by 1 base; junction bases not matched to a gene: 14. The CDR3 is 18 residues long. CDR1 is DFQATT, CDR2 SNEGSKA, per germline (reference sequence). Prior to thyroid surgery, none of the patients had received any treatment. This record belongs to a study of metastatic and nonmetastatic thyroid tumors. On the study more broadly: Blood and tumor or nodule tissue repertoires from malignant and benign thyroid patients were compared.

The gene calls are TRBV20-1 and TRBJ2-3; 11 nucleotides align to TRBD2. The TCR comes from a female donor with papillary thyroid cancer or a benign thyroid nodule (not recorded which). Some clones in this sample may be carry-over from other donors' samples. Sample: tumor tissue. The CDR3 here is CSARGEVVAGGGTDTQYF. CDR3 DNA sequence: TGCAGTGCTCGGGGTGAAGTCGTAGCGGGAGGGGGCACAGATACGCAGTATTTT.